The T cell receptor (beta chain) described here comes from a study of shared T cell receptors in the human thymus (dated by TCRdb to about 2021). Concerning the study at large: The study examined how self-reactive, shared T-cell receptor alpha chains are generated in the human thymus.

CDR1 SNHLY and CDR2 FYNNEI are derived from the germline V gene. Ends trimmed: V by 0 bases, J by 3 bases; bases unmatched to a gene: 7. The CDR3 contains 17 residues, cysteine and phenylalanine counted. Only the CDR3 DNA stays, 51 bases, in frame from base 1. The library came from the immunoSEQ multiplex PCR assay. Entries here come from immuneACCESS through TCRdb and include only in-frame sequences with V and J called. Some clones fail to appear in such tables; in the studies checked, an unresolved V gene covers under half of the shortfall, and the cause of the remainder is unknown. For this sample there are over 450,000 clones; 78% appear just once. The top ten hold about 0.014% of the sample. As for this clone: There is no known antigen for this receptor. There are no base qualities to consult, and no much larger clone falls within one base.

These data were likewise used in another study, on human thymus T cells. The other study reports the following: The donors were immunologically healthy infants in Finland who had open corrective cardiac surgery for congenital heart defects. Thymus tissue was obtained as surgical resects removed during corrective cardiac surgery. Both the thymic and the peripheral blood repertoires appeared to show biased V and J gene segment usage. According to the related research, thymic TCR repertoires were highly overlapping among unrelated individuals. The study characterized TCR alpha and beta repertoires from seven to nine infant thymus samples and four related peripheral blood samples. The cohort included more than five male and two female infants, with donor ages spanning 7 to 244 days. After being mechanically released from the tissue, thymocytes were kept at -70 degrees C in pellets of roughly 10-30 million cells. Genomic DNA was extracted from frozen cell pellets with a QIAsymphony instrument. Using the immunoSEQ multiplex PCR assay, the TCRB and TCRAD loci were amplified from a standardized quantity of quality-controlled genomic DNA. Amplicons spanned the V(D)J region at a length sufficient to cover the CDR3 and identify V and J genes. The amplicons were sequenced on an Illumina platform via the commercial immunoSEQ service. Primer bias and sequencing errors were corrected as previously described, and TCRAD and TCRB were defined on the basis of the IMGT database. Analysis of the repertoires was done with immunoSEQ Analyzer 3.0 and VDJTools and included basic statistics, V/J segment usage, diversity estimates, rarefaction and pairwise overlap. Diversity was estimated with Chao1, ChaoE, Efron-Thisted, Shannon and inverse Simpson indices, and also on datasets down-sampled to the smallest sample. Repertoire overlap was determined by strict matching of CDR3 nucleotide sequence, V gene and J gene, and Jaccard-based multidimensional scaling clustering was applied. On average, thymus samples gave roughly 800,000 unique TCRB clonotypes, whereas blood samples gave around 84,000.

The clonotype originates from a boy under three years old with a congenital heart defect. Donor details come from another sample of the same person, matched by shared clones. Recombination connected TRBV2 to TRBJ2-7; 11 bases in the junction line up with TRBD2. Sequenced material: thymocytes. The CDR3 region: CASSEATTSGENYEQYF. The DNA sequence is given as TGTGCCAGCAGTGAAGCGACGACTAGCGGGGAAAACTACGAGCAGTACTTC.